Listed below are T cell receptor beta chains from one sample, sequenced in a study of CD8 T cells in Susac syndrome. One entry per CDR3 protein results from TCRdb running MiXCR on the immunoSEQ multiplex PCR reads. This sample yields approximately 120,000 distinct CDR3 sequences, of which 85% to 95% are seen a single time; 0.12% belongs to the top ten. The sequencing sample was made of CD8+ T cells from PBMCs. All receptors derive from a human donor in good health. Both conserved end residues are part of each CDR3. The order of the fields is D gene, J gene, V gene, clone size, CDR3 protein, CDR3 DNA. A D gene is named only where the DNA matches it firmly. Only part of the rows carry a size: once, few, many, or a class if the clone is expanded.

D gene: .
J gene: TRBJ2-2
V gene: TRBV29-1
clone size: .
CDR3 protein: CSAERYGGVSTGELFF
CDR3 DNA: TGCAGCGCAGAGCGGTACGGGGGAGTTAGCACCGGGGAGCTGTTTTTT

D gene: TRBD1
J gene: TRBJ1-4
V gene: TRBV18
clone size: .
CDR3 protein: CASSRSDRGGEKLFF
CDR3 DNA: TGTGCCAGCTCACGGTCGGACAGGGGAGGTGAAAAACTGTTTTTT

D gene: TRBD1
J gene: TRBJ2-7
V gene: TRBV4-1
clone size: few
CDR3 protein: CASSQARDRAYEQYF
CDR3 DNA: TGCGCCAGCAGCCAGGCCCGGGACAGGGCCTACGAGCAGTACTTC

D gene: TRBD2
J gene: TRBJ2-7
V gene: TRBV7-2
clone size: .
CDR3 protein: CASSFSSGSSYEQYF
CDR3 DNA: TGTGCCAGCAGCTTTTCTAGCGGGAGCTCCTACGAGCAGTACTTC

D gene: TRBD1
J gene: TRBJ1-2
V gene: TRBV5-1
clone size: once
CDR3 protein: CASSLQTGTGLGYTF
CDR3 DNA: TGCGCCAGCAGCTTGCAAACCGGGACAGGGCTTGGCTACACCTTC

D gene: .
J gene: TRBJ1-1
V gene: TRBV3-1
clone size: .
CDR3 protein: CASSFSGMDTEAFF
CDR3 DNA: TGTGCCAGCAGCTTTTCGGGGATGGACACTGAAGCTTTCTTT

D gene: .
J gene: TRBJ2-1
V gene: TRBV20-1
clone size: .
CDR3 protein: CSARGLPNDEQFF
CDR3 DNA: TGCAGTGCTAGGGGACTCCCGAATGATGAGCAGTTCTTC

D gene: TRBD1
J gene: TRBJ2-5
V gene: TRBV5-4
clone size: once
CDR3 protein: CASSLGGQFQETQYF
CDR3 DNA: TGTGCCAGCAGCTTGGGGGGACAGTTCCAAGAGACCCAGTACTTC

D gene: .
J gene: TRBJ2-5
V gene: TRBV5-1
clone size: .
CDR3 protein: CASSLQGSETQYF
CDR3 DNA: TGCGCCAGCAGCTTACAGGGATCGGAGACCCAGTACTTC

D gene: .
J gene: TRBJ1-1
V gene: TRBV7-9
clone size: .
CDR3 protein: CASSFNTGGTEAFF
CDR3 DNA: TGTGCCAGCAGCTTTAATACGGGGGGCACTGAAGCTTTCTTT

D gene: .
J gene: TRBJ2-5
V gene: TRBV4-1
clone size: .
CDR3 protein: CASSQGVGAQYF
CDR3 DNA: TGCGCCAGCAGCCAAGGCGTTGGCGCCCAGTACTTC

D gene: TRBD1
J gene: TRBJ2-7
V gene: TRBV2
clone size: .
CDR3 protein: CASRGQAYEQYF
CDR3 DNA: TGTGCCAGCAGGGGACAGGCTTACGAGCAGTACTTC

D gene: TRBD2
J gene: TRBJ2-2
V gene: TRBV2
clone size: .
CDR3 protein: CASSEKLAGINTGELFF
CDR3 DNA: TGTGCCAGCAGTGAGAAGCTAGCGGGCATTAACACCGGGGAGCTGTTTTTT

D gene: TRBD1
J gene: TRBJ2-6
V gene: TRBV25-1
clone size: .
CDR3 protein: CASSEGEGQKSSGANVLTF
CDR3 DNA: TGTGCCAGCAGTGAAGGAGAGGGACAGAAAAGCTCTGGGGCCAACGTCCTGACTTTC

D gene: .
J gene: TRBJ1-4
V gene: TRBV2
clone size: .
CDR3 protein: CASSKQGLNEKLFF
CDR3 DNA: TGTGCCAGCAGTAAACAGGGATTGAATGAAAAACTGTTTTTT

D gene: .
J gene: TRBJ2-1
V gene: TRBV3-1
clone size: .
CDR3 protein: CASSQIATRLDEQFF
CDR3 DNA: TGTGCCAGCAGCCAAATTGCGACTAGGCTCGATGAGCAGTTCTTC

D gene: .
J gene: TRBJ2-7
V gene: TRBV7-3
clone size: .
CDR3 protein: CASSRLEPYEQYF
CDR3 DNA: TGTGCCAGCAGCCGTCTCGAGCCCTACGAGCAGTACTTC

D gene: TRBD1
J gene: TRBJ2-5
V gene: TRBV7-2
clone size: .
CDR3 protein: CASVQGAFETQYF
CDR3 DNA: TGTGCTAGCGTACAGGGGGCCTTCGAGACCCAGTACTTC

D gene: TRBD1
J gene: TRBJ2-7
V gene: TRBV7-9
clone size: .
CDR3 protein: CASRQGQLEQYF
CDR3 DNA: TGTGCCAGCAGACAGGGGCAACTCGAGCAGTACTTC

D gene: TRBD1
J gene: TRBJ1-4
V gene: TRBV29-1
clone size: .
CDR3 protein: CSGVDRASEKLFF
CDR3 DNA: TGCAGCGGGGTGGACAGGGCATCTGAAAAACTGTTTTTT

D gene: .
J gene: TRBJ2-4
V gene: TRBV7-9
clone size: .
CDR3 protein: CASSLGRGVGKNIQYF
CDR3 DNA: TGTGCCAGCAGCTTAGGCAGGGGTGTTGGCAAAAACATTCAGTACTTC

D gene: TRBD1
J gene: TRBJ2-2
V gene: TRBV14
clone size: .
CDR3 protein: CASSQDDRDKNTGELFF
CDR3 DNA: TGTGCCAGCAGCCAAGACGACAGGGACAAGAACACCGGGGAGCTGTTTTTT

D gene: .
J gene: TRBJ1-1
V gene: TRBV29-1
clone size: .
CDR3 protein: CSASSMHGEAFF
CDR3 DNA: TGCAGCGCCTCATCGATGCACGGCGAAGCTTTCTTT

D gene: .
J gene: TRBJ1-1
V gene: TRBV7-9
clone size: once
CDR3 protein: CASSFTSGAEAFF
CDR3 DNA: TGTGCCAGCAGCTTTACCTCTGGGGCTGAAGCTTTCTTT

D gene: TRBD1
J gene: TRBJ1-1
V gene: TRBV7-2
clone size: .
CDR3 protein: CASSARTGYSEAFF
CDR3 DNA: TGTGCCAGCAGCGCCAGGACAGGGTATAGTGAAGCTTTCTTT

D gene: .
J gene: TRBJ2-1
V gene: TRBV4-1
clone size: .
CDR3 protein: CASSQELARANEQFF
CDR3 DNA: TGCGCCAGCAGCCAAGAGTTGGCCAGGGCGAATGAGCAGTTCTTC

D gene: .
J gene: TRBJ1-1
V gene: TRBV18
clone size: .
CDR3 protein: CASSSQGAEAFF
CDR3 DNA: TGTGCCAGCTCATCACAGGGAGCTGAAGCTTTCTTT

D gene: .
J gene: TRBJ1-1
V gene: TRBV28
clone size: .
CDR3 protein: CASSPPRARSTEAFF
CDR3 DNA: TGTGCCAGCAGTCCCCCCAGGGCGAGGAGCACTGAAGCTTTCTTT

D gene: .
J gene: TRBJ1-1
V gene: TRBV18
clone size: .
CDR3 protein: CASSVTANTEAFF
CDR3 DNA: TGTGCCAGCTCAGTCACAGCGAACACTGAAGCTTTCTTT

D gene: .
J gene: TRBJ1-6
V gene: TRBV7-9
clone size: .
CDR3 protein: CASSFPAAGNSPLHF
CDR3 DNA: TGTGCCAGCAGCTTCCCGGCCGCCGGTAATTCACCCCTCCACTTT

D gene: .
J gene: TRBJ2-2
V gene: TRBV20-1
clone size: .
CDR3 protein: CSEKNRHSGELFF
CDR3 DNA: TGCAGTGAGAAGAATCGACATTCCGGGGAGCTGTTTTTT

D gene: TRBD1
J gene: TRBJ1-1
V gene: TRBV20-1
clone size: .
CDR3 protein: CSARKDRVNTEAFF
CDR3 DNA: TGCAGTGCCCGTAAGGACAGGGTTAACACTGAAGCTTTCTTT

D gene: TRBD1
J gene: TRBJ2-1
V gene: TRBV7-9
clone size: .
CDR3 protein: CASSLEGTGGSEQFF
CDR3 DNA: TGTGCCAGCAGCTTAGAGGGGACAGGGGGAAGTGAGCAGTTCTTC

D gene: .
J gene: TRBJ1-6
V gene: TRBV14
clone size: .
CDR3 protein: CASSQEGRNSPLHF
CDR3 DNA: TGTGCCAGCAGCCAAGAGGGGCGAAATTCACCCCTCCACTTT

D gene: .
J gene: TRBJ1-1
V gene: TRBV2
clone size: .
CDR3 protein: CASSVINEAFF
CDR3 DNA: TGTGCCAGCAGTGTCATCAATGAAGCTTTCTTT

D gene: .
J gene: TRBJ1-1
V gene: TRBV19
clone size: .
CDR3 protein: CASSITGMNTEAFF
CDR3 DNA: TGTGCCAGTAGTATAACAGGAATGAACACTGAAGCTTTCTTT